This T cell receptor beta chain comes out of a study of PD-L1 blockade in urothelial cancer. Study-level background: Of roughly 30 patients, almost 26 were males with bladder-origin urothelial cancer.

Specified time point: pretreatment peripheral blood. Enrolled patients showed locally advanced or metastatic urothelial carcinoma. Clones were read by immunoSEQ multiplex PCR, and TCRdb kept only the in-frame ones, dropping some. The table lists tens of thousands of clones, roughly 75% of them singletons. Germline assignment: CDR1 SEHNR and CDR2 FQNEAQ (reference sequence). Losses at the gene ends were 5 bases for V and 7 bases for J; bases not matched to a gene: 7. The CDR3 spans 13 residues. Sequencing was performed on PBMCs, taken around atezolizumab (anti-PD-L1) treatment. The source of this sequence is a man between 65 and 79 years old with urothelial cancer. The V gene is TRBV7-9, the J gene TRBJ2-7; 8 nucleotides line up with TRBD2. DNA for the CDR3: TGTGCCAGCAGCCCCACGGGAGGGGGAGAGCAGTACTTC. It specifies CASSPTGGGEQYF.